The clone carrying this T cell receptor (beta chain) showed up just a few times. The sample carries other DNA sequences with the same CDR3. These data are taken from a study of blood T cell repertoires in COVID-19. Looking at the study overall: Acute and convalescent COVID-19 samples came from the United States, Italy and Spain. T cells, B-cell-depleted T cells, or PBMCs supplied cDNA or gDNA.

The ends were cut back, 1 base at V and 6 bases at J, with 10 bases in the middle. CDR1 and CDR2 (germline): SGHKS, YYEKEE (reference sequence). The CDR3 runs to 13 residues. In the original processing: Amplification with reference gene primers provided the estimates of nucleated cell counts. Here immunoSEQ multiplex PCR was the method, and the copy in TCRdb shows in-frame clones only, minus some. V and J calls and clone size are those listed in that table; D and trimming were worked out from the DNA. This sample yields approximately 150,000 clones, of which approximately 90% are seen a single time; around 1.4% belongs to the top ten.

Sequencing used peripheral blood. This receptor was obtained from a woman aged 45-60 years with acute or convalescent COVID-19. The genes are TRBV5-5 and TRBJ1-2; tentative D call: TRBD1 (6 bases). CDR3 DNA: TGTGCCAGCAGCTTGAACAGGGTGGATGGCTACACCTTC. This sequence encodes CASSLNRVDGYTF.